These 27 T cell receptor beta chains came from one sample sequenced in a study of T cell repertoires in cytomegalovirus infection. For these receptors, no antigen is known. MiXCR, applied by TCRdb to the reads, yields one record per CDR3 protein. This table has 340,000 or so distinct CDR3 sequences, 25% appearing once. This specimen consisted of cultured PBMCs, obtained from culture after CMV antigen stimulation. All receptors come from a human donor in good health (CMV status not recorded). Some clones in this sample may be carry-over from other donors' samples.

This clonotype has ten or more counts. V gene TRBV27 combines with J gene TRBJ2-3, with 7 positions matching TRBD2. Germline lookup yields CDR1 MNHEY and CDR2 SMNVEV (reference sequence). Losses at the gene ends were 5 bases for V and 0 bases for J; bases not matched to a gene: 8. The CDR3 has 16 residues. CDR3 region: CASSPWTRSSTDTQYF. The CDR3 DNA follows: TGTGCCAGCAGTCCCTGGACTAGATCGAGCACAGATACGCAGTATTTT.

The chain uses TRBV19 and TRBJ1-2; D remains ambiguous. Germline values: CDR1 LNHDA, CDR2 SQIVND (reference sequence). This CDR3 is 15 amino acids long. V gave up 3 bases and J gave up 1 base, with 12 bases separating them. The CDR3 protein is CASSIDREYNYGYTF. DNA of the CDR3: TGTGCCAGTAGTATTGATAGGGAGTATAACTATGGCTACACCTTC.

The V call is TRBV24-1, the J call TRBJ1-2; D not resolved. CDR3 length: 14 residues. Per germline, CDR1 KGHDR and CDR2 SFDVKD. Between the trimmed V and J ends, which lost 0 bases and 5 bases, there was a span of 9 bases. The CDR3 nucleotides read TGTGCCACCAGTGATTTGCACGGCAGTTATGGCTACACCTTC. It is translated as CATSDLHGSYGYTF.

Only a few counts were recorded for this clonotype. This sequence joins TRBV27 and TRBJ2-3; 10 bases map to TRBD2. Germline V lookup: CDR1 MNHEY, CDR2 SMNVEV (reference sequence). This CDR3 is 15 amino acids long. V shed 4 bases and J 8 bases; nucleotides not matched to a gene: 9. This chain's CDR3 is CASSSRGLARGTQYF. The DNA for the CDR3 is TGTGCCAGCAGTTCCCGGGGACTAGCGAGAGGTACGCAGTATTTT.

This sequence joins TRBV24-1 and TRBJ1-1; TRBD1 matches at 9 bases. CDR1 and CDR2 from the germline V gene are KGHDR and SFDVKD. This CDR3 has 15 residues. J was trimmed by 4 bases and V by 3 bases; bases with no gene match: 5. The CDR3 sequence is CATSDGTGMSTEAFF. The CDR3 DNA follows: TGTGCCACCAGTGATGGGACAGGGATGAGCACTGAAGCTTTCTTT.

This clonotype was counted only a few times. The chain has TRBV28 and TRBJ2-7; tentatively, D is TRBD1 (5 bases). Germline V lookup: CDR1 MDHEN, CDR2 SYDVKM. Trimming pared 5 bases from V and 3 bases from J, leaving 8 bases between. The CDR3 spans 12 residues. The CDR3 loop is CASSTGLYEQYF. CDR3 bases: TGTGCCAGCAGTACAGGCCTCTACGAGCAGTACTTC.

This clonotype was detected only a few times. The chain employs TRBV7-3 and TRBJ1-3, with 8 bases fitting TRBD1. The ends lost 5 bases at V and 1 base at J; junction bases unmatched: 7. This CDR3 has 16 amino acids. The V gene's germline CDR1 is SGHTA and CDR2 FQGTGA. The CDR3 reads CASSPWTGLSGNTIYF. As DNA, the CDR3 is TGTGCCAGCAGCCCATGGACAGGGTTATCTGGAAACACCATATATTTT.

The chain employs TRBV6-1 and TRBJ2-1; no reliable D call. V was pared by 5 bases and J by 6 bases, with 14 bases between. The germline CDR1 and CDR2 sequences are MNHNS and SASEGT. The CDR3 consists of 14 residues. CDR3 DNA: TGTGCCAGCAGTCCCACCGGGCCTTCCAATGAGCAGTTCTTC. Amino acids: CASSPTGPSNEQFF.

This chain joins TRBV10-3 and TRBJ2-1, with D perhaps matching TRBD2 (6 bases). The germline V gene encodes CDR1 ENHRY and CDR2 SYGVKD. Trimming took off 7 bases at V and 5 bases at J, with 12 bases between the two ends. This CDR3 spans 13 amino acids. CDR3 bases: TGTGCCATCACCCCCATAGCGGACAATGAGCAGTTCTTC. This encodes CAITPIADNEQFF.

This clonotype came up a few times. The chain couples TRBV28 to TRBJ2-7; D uncertain. V lost 3 bases to trimming and J lost 6 bases, with 15 bases between them. Germline V gives CDR1 MDHEN, CDR2 SYDVKM. The CDR3 runs 14 residues. In nucleotides, the CDR3 is TGTGCCAGCAGTTTTCACCGCGGAGTCGGCGAGCAGTACTTC. The encoded protein is CASSFHRGVGEQYF.

The chain is built from TRBV7-3 and TRBJ2-3, with unresolved D. There are 12 residues in the CDR3. V was shortened by 5 bases and J by 10 bases, with 13 bases between the two germline ends. Germline-derived CDR1 and CDR2 are SGHTA and FQGTGA. The DNA for the CDR3 is TGTGCCAGCAGCAACATGGGTCCTGCGCAGTATTTT. Translated, it gives CASSNMGPAQYF.

This clonotype was observed a handful of times. V gene TRBV28 combines with J gene TRBJ1-2, with 9 bases matching TRBD1. With 5 bases clipped from V and 4 bases from J, the junction kept 17 bases outside the gene matches. This CDR3 contains 18 residues. Germline V lookup: CDR1 MDHEN, CDR2 SYDVKM. The CDR3 sequence is CASSPADDRGSEVYGYTF. CDR3 DNA: TGTGCCAGCAGTCCTGCCGACGACAGGGGGTCGGAGGTCTATGGCTACACCTTC.

This clonotype was observed a handful of times. V is TRBV4-3 and J is TRBJ2-1, with unresolved D. V was clipped by 3 bases and J by 0 bases, with 15 bases between them. Germline loops: CDR1 LGHNA, CDR2 YSLEER. This CDR3 region has 17 residues. The CDR3 DNA sequence: TGCGCCAGCAGCCATATTTGGAAGCGAAGCTCCTACAATGAGCAGTTCTTC. Protein sequence: CASSHIWKRSSYNEQFF.

V gene TRBV27 combines with J gene TRBJ1-4, with unresolved D. The V end was cut by 3 bases, the J end by 10 bases, with 15 bases between. Germline values: CDR1 MNHEY, CDR2 SMNVEV (reference sequence). The CDR3 loop spans 14 amino acids. The CDR3 DNA follows: TGTGCCAGCAGTTTGACATGGGGAAGAGGAAAACTGTTTTTT. Residues: CASSLTWGRGKLFF.

This chain connects TRBV20-1 to TRBJ2-5; TRBD2 might be the D (5 bases). The CDR3 contains 12 residues. Germline CDR1 reads DFQATT; CDR2 reads SNEGSKA (reference sequence). V lost 8 bases and J 4 bases, leaving 14 bases between the germline ends. This CDR3 reads CSPQSGGETQYF. CDR3 nucleotide sequence: TGCAGTCCCCAGAGCGGCGGAGAGACCCAGTACTTC.

Here the CDR3 reads CASSHRTSRYTGELFF. CDR3 coding DNA: TGTGCCAGCAGCCATAGGACTAGCCGATACACCGGGGAGCTGTTTTTT. This chain links TRBV12-3 or TRBV12-4 with TRBJ2-2; TRBD2 matches 8 bases. Losses at the gene ends were 6 bases for V and 3 bases for J; bases not matched to a gene: 9. This CDR3 comprises 16 residues.

The gene calls are TRBV11-3 and TRBJ2-1; D not resolved. Germline V gives CDR1 SGHNT, CDR2 YENEEA. This CDR3 region has 14 residues. V was clipped by 1 base and J by 7 bases, with 11 bases between them. This chain's CDR3 is CASSLVLAWNEQFF. The DNA of the CDR3 is TGTGCCAGCAGCTTAGTTTTAGCTTGGAATGAGCAGTTCTTC.

The rearrangement joins TRBV10-3 to TRBJ2-3; TRBD2 matches at 8 bases. V lost 10 bases and J lost 3; bases outside the gene matches: 6. CDR3 length: 13 residues. The germline V gene has CDR1 ENHRY and CDR2 SYGVKD. CDR3 in amino acids: CATSGSGTDTQYF. The CDR3 DNA follows: TGTGCCACAAGCGGGAGTGGGACAGATACGCAGTATTTT.

This clonotype showed up just a few times. The rearrangement links TRBV5-4 to TRBJ1-2; the D gene is possibly TRBD1 (6 bases). The CDR3 is made up of 14 amino acids. Per germline, CDR1 SGHNT and CDR2 YYREEE (reference sequence). V lost 4 bases and J 2 bases, leaving 12 bases between the germline ends. The CDR3 DNA reads TGTGCCAGCAGCGACGGACAGCGCAACTATGGCTACACCTTC. Its translation is CASSDGQRNYGYTF.

This chain joins TRBV27 and TRBJ1-5; D not resolved. Germline V gene sequence: CDR1 MNHEY, CDR2 SMNVEV (reference sequence). There are 15 residues in the CDR3. V lost 11 bases and J 0 bases, leaving 17 bases between the germline ends. CDR3 in DNA: TGTGCCCCCCGAAGAGGGATTTATAGCAATCAGCCCCAGCATTTT. Its translation: CAPRRGIYSNQPQHF.

The chain is built from TRBV11-2 and TRBJ1-3; no firm D call. Germline-derived CDR1 and CDR2 are SGHAT and FQNNGV. V was trimmed by 4 bases and J by 0 bases, leaving 10 bases between them. This CDR3 has 15 amino acids. CDR3 amino acids: CASSSTSYSGNTIYF. In DNA form, the CDR3 reads TGTGCCAGCAGCTCGACTTCTTACTCTGGAAACACCATATATTTT.

This clonotype showed up just a few times. The rearrangement uses TRBV23-1 and TRBJ2-3; no definite D call. Being an ORF, TRBV23-1 has a function that is uncertain. V dropped 9 bases and J dropped 0 bases, with 13 bases sitting between them. The CDR3 totals 14 residues. The CDR3 sequence is CASPALGSTDTQYF. The CDR3 DNA is TGCGCCAGTCCCGCCCTGGGAAGCACAGATACGCAGTATTTT.

This clonotype occurred once. The rearrangement links TRBV20-1 to TRBJ2-5, with 10 bases aligning to TRBD1. The V gene's germline CDR1 is DFQATT and CDR2 SNEGSKA (reference sequence). V shed 6 bases and J 5 bases; nucleotides not matched to a gene: 9. This CDR3 contains 14 residues. This CDR3 reads CSAEPGQGSETQYF. The CDR3 nucleotides read TGCAGTGCGGAACCGGGACAGGGGTCGGAGACCCAGTACTTC.

The V gene is TRBV5-1, the J gene TRBJ2-2; D possibly corresponds to TRBD2 (5 bases). The V and J ends lost 3 bases and 4 bases respectively, with 13 bases between them. Germline loops: CDR1 SGHRS, CDR2 YFSETQ. The CDR3 consists of 15 residues. The CDR3 here is CASSSDPRGTGELFF. CDR3 coding DNA: TGCGCCAGCAGCTCCGACCCCCGGGGCACCGGGGAGCTGTTTTTT.

With respect to this clonotype: With a much larger clone just one base away, this may be a read error. The chain recombines TRBV27 with TRBJ2-5, with TRBD2 matching 12 bases. The V gene end was trimmed by 2 bases and the J gene end by 5 bases; junction bases not matched to a gene: 3. Germline lookup yields CDR1 MNHEY and CDR2 SMNVEV (reference sequence). This CDR3 is 15 amino acids long. The CDR3 DNA is TGTGCCAGCAGTTTAAGGACTAGCGGGAAGGAGACCCAGTACTTC. It translates to CASSLRTSGKETQYF.

The chain carries TRBV19 and TRBJ2-7; 7 positions match TRBD2. This CDR3 comprises 13 residues. CDR1 is LNHDA and CDR2 is SQIVND in the germline V gene (reference sequence). After removal of 5 bases from V and 4 bases from J, the junction contained 5 bases not matched to a gene. The CDR3 region has the DNA TGTGCCAGTAGTGCTGGACTAGGGTACGAGCAGTACTTC. It translates to CASSAGLGYEQYF. Using reference TRBV19 and TRBJ2-7 for the parts outside the CDR3, the full variable domain is DGGITQSPKYLFRKEGQNVTLSCEQNLNHDAMYWYRQDPGQGLRLIYYSQIVNDFQKGDIAEGYSVSREKKESFPLTVTSAQKNPTAFYLCASSAGLGYEQYFGPGTRLTVT.

This clonotype occurred a few times. V usage is TRBV14 and J usage is TRBJ2-2; D remains unclear. Germline V gene lookup returns CDR1 SGHDN and CDR2 FVKESK. The V gene lost 3 bases and the J gene lost 5 bases, with 13 bases spanning the gap. This CDR3 has 15 residues. CDR3 sequence: CASSHPAGVTGELFF. The CDR3 bases are TGTGCCAGCAGCCACCCAGCTGGCGTAACCGGGGAGCTGTTTTTT. The full variable domain, in which reference TRBV14 and TRBJ2-2 provide the parts outside the CDR3, is EAGVTQFPSHSVIEKGQTVTLRCDPISGHDNLYWYRRVMGKEIKFLLHFVKESKQDESGMPNNRFLAERTGGTYSTLKVQPAELEDSGVYFCASSHPAGVTGELFFGEGSRLTVL.